This entry features one T cell receptor beta chain sequence. Its antigen is not known. Germline V CDR1 and CDR2: DFQATT, SNEGSKA (reference sequence). Between the trimmed V and J ends, which lost 0 bases and 0 bases, there was a span of 10 bases. The CDR3 is made up of 15 amino acids. Using a J-beta primer mix together with a sample-barcoded 5' primer, a second PCR was run for about 6 to 11 cycles. All cDNA molecules were each tagged by a template-switch adaptor with 12 random nucleotides. Using its own MiXCR run on the 5' RACE reads, TCRdb lists one record per CDR3 protein. The sample contains more than 750,000 distinct CDR3 sequences, 25% to 30% of which appear only once. This sample is part of a study of blood T cells in healthy people across ages. Notes on the study in general: Diversity was estimated from one million T cells, and these estimates were considered underestimates. What prevented conclusive comparison of naive and antigen-experienced cells was that PBMCs were unsorted.

This same sample was also part of a study on T cells of mothers and their children. That work states: Thymic selection, a shaping force on TCR recombination output, acts similarly in related and unrelated pairs.

The V gene is TRBV20-1, the J gene TRBJ2-3; D is unresolved. This sequence originates from a woman between 40 and 55 years old in good health. Sequenced: blood. In DNA, the CDR3 is TGCAGTGCTAGAGATCCCAGAATAAGCACAGATACGCAGTATTTT. Protein: CSARDPRISTDTQYF.